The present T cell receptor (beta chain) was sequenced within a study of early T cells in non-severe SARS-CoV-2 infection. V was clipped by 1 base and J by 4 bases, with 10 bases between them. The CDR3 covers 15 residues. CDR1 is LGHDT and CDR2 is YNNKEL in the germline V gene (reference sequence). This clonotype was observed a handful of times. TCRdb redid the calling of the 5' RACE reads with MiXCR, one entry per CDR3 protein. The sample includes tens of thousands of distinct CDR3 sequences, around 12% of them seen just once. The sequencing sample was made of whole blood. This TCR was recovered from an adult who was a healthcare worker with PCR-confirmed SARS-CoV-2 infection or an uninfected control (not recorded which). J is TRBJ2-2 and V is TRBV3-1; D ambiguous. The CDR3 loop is CASSQVPMSTGELFF. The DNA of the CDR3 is TGTGCCAGCAGCCAAGTTCCGATGAGCACCGGGGAGCTGTTTTTT. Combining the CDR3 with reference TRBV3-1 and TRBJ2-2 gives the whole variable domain DTAVSQTPKYLVTQMGNDKSIKCEQNLGHDTMYWYKQDSKKFLKIMFSYNNKELIINETVPNRFSPKSPDKAHLNLHINSLELGDSAVYFCASSQVPMSTGELFFGEGSRLTVL.